This T cell receptor beta chain is from a study of T cell responses to AZD1222 COVID-19 vaccine. At the level of the study: It was second doses at about 4 or about 12 weeks that were pooled. Whole-study results and caveats: Repertoires were obtained only post-peak T cell response. The donor group comprised mostly white British people and more females; the analysis possibly underestimated clonal diversity. Within unmutated variant regions lay the reported targets of nearly half of spike-specific TCRs.

TCRdb's copy holds only in-frame clones and misses some; the assay was immunoSEQ multiplex PCR. The sample gives 130,000 or so clones, just under 95% of which show up once; 6.6% is in the top ten. To note about this clone: Its antigen is not identified.

Per the germline V gene, CDR1 is SGHDT and CDR2 is YYEEEE. CDR3 size: 15 residues. Between the trimmed V and J ends, which lost 4 bases and 0 bases, there was a span of 13 bases. The rearrangement joins TRBV5-6 to TRBJ1-2; possible D gene TRBD1, 5 bases. Sample: peripheral blood, taken on day 0 of AZD1222 vaccination. The TCR was taken from an adult in good health. The CDR3, as DNA: TGTGCCAGCAGCCCAGGGTTGGGGTCTAACTATGGCTACACCTTC. Translating it yields CASSPGLGSNYGYTF.